The source of this T cell receptor (beta chain) is a study of human T cells and chemical hapten exposure. This clonotype appeared a few times. The V segment lost 6 bases and the J segment 6 bases; nucleotides outside the gene matches: 14. This CDR3 has 15 amino acids. Germline CDR1 and CDR2: DFQATT and SNEGSKA (reference sequence). Indicated time point: patch test 1, 2 weeks after DPC sensitization. The treatment here: therapeutic diphenylcyclopropenone sensitization with weekly scalp DPC. TCRdb fed the RACE reads into MiXCR, producing one record per CDR3 protein. The sample gives 380,000 or so distinct CDR3 sequences, 4.8% of which show up once; under 2.5% is in the top ten.

V gene TRBV20-1 combines with J gene TRBJ1-5; 7 bases agree with TRBD1. The specimen was whole blood, collected in connection with sensitization to the hapten diphenylcyclopropenone (DPC). This TCR was recovered from a woman in her forties or fifties with alopecia areata. Some clones in this sample may be carry-over from other donors' samples. CDR3 DNA sequence: TGCAGTGCAGGACGAGACAGGGCGGGCAGTCAGCCCCAGCATTTT. It specifies CSAGRDRAGSQPQHF.